The 10 T cell receptor beta chains below all came from one sample that was sequenced in a study of T cells after yellow fever vaccination. MiXCR, run by TCRdb on the 5' RACE reads, gives a single entry per CDR3 protein. Counted here are some 400,000 distinct CDR3 sequences, over 5% occurring once; the ten biggest clones make up approximately 15%. The material sequenced was PBMCs, taken 5 days after the yellow fever booster vaccination. All receptors derive from a man aged 25 to 45 who received the YFV17D yellow fever vaccine.

This chain uses TRBV30 with TRBJ2-7; 7 bases line up with TRBD1. The germline CDR1 and CDR2 sequences are GTSNPN and SVGIG (reference sequence). Germline trimming cut 3 bases from V and 4 bases from J; bases unmatched to any gene: 6. The CDR3 is made up of 13 amino acids. CDR3 DNA: TGTGCCTGGAGCGCCGGGACAGCTTACGAGCAGTACTTC. Its protein product is CAWSAGTAYEQYF.

The sample holds many counts of this clonotype. This chain links TRBV7-2 with TRBJ2-7; 8 bases line up with TRBD2. CDR3 length equals 16 residues. V lost 3 bases to trimming and J lost 0 bases; unmatched junction nucleotides: 7. CDR1 and CDR2 from the germline V gene are SGHTA and FQGNSA. Here the CDR3 reads CASSFGLARSSYEQYF. The CDR3 DNA sequence: TGTGCCAGCAGCTTTGGACTAGCACGGAGCTCCTACGAGCAGTACTTC.

The V and J genes are TRBV29-1 and TRBJ1-2, with D uncertain. From germline, CDR1 is SQVTM and CDR2 ANQGSEA. Trimming stripped 6 bases from V and 4 bases from J, with 6 bases between. The CDR3 is made up of 10 amino acids. The CDR3 here is CSVVTYGYTF. The CDR3 nucleotides read TGCAGCGTCGTAACCTATGGCTACACCTTC.

This clonotype was recorded a few times. V is TRBV2 and J is TRBJ2-3; the match to TRBD2 covers 8 bases. The V segment lost 8 bases and the J segment 14 bases; nucleotides outside the gene matches: 12. Germline CDR1 reads SNHLY; CDR2 reads FYNNEI. This CDR3 region has 12 residues. The chain's CDR3 is CASAPSGPGGYF. The CDR3, as DNA: TGTGCCAGCGCGCCTAGCGGGCCGGGTGGGTATTTT.

The J gene is TRBJ1-1, the V gene TRBV11-2; D may be TRBD1 (5 bases). Trimming took 6 bases from V and 6 from J, leaving 17 bases between them. The germline V gene has CDR1 SGHAT and CDR2 FQNNGV. This CDR3 contains 14 residues. CDR3 DNA sequence: TGTGCCAGCAGGCCCGGGACCGGCTTCCCTGAAGCTTTCTTT. This codes for CASRPGTGFPEAFF.

Remarks on this clonotype: The junction differs from germline at one of its ends, possibly a read error. The chain carries TRBV20-1 and TRBJ2-1, with 11 positions matching TRBD2. Per germline, CDR1 DFQATT and CDR2 SNEGSKA (reference sequence). CDR3 length: 16 amino acids. CDR3 coding DNA: TGCTGTGCTAGAGGACTAATAGCGGGAGGGCCATATGAGCAGTTCTTC. Its translation: CCARGLIAGGPYEQFF.

V is TRBV29-1 and J is TRBJ2-3, with TRBD1 identical over 9 bases. Germline trimming cut 1 base from V and 6 bases from J; bases unmatched to any gene: 8. The CDR3 spans 15 residues. The germline V gene encodes CDR1 SQVTM and CDR2 ANQGSEA. The CDR3 reads CSVEGGDRASDTQYF. For the CDR3, the DNA is TGCAGCGTTGAAGGGGGGGACAGGGCCAGTGATACGCAGTATTTT.

This clonotype was seen many times. This chain joins TRBV30 and TRBJ2-3, with 8 bases aligning to TRBD2. The germline V gene encodes CDR1 GTSNPN and CDR2 SVGIG (reference sequence). Trimming took 8 bases from V and 0 from J; bases not matched to a gene: 4. This CDR3 is built from 13 residues. CDR3 nucleotides: TGTGCCCGTAGCGGGGTTAGCACAGATACGCAGTATTTT. This sequence encodes CARSGVSTDTQYF.

The CDR3 is CSVDRGSTEAFF. CDR3 nucleotides: TGCAGCGTTGATCGGGGGAGCACTGAAGCTTTCTTT. This chain joins TRBV29-1 and TRBJ1-1; tentatively, D is TRBD1 (5 bases). The CDR3 extends over 12 amino acids. CDR1 SQVTM and CDR2 ANQGSEA come from the germline V gene. V was shortened by 3 bases and J by 4 bases, with 9 bases between the two germline ends.

The rearrangement joins TRBV7-2 to TRBJ2-2, with D possibly TRBD2 on 5 matching bases. The germline V and J ends were trimmed by 5 bases and 5 bases, with 15 bases remaining between them. The CDR3 has 15 residues. Per the germline V gene, CDR1 is SGHTA and CDR2 is FQGNSA. The CDR3 loop is CASSPPLARTGELFF. The CDR3 nucleotides are TGTGCCAGCAGCCCTCCGTTAGCGCGAACCGGGGAGCTGTTTTTT.